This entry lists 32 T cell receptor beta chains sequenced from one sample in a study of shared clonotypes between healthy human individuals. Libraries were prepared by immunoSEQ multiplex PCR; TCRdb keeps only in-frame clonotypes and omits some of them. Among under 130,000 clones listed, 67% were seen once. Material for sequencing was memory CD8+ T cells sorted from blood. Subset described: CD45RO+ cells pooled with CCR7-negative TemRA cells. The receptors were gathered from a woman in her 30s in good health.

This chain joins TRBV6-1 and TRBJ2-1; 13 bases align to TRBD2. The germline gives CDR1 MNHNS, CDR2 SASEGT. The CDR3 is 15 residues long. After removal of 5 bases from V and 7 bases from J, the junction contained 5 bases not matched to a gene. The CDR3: CASSRTSGSSNEQFF. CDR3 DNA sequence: TGTGCCAGCAGTAGGACTAGCGGGAGCAGTAATGAGCAGTTCTTC.

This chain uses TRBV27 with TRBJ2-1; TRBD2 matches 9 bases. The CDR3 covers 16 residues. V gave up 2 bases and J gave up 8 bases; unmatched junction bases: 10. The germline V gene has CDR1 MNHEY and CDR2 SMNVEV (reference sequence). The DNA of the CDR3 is TGTGCCAGCAGTTTAATCGGCGTAGCGGGAGCATATGAGCAGTTCTTC. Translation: CASSLIGVAGAYEQFF.

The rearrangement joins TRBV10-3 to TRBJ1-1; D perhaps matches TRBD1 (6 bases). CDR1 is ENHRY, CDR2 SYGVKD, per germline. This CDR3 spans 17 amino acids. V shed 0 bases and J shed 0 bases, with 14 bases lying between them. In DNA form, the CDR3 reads TGTGCCATCAGTGAGTCCTTCGGGGGCAGGGTGAACACTGAAGCTTTCTTT. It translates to CAISESFGGRVNTEAFF.

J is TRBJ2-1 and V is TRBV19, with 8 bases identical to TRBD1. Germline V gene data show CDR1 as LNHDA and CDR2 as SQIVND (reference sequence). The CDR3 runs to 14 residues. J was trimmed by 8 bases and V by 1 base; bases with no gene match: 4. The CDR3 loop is CASSIGTGTHEQFF. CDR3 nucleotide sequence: TGTGCCAGTAGTATAGGGACAGGGACCCATGAGCAGTTCTTC.

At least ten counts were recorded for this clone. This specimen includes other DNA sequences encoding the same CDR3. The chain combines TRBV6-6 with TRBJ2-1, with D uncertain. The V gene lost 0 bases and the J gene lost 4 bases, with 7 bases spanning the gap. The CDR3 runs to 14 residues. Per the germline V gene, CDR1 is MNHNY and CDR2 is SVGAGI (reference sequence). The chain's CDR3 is CASSYSDPYNEQFF. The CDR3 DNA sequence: TGTGCCAGCAGTTACTCCGACCCTTACAATGAGCAGTTCTTC.

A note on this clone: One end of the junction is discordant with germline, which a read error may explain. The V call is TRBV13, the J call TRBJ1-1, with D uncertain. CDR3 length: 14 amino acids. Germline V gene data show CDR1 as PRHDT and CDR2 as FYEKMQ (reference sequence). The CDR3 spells CASSLDGENTEAFF. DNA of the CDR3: TGTGCCAGCAGTTTAGACGGGGAAAACACTGAAGCTTTCTTT.

CDR3 amino acids: CASSIGQGGDYEQYF. The CDR3 bases are TGTGCCAGCAGCATCGGACAGGGTGGTGATTACGAGCAGTACTTC. The chain couples TRBV7-9 to TRBJ2-7; 8 nucleotides match TRBD1. Germline-derived CDR1 and CDR2 are SEHNR and FQNEAQ (reference sequence). This CDR3 spans 15 amino acids. Trimming removed 5 bases from V and 4 bases from J; junction bases left unmatched: 10.

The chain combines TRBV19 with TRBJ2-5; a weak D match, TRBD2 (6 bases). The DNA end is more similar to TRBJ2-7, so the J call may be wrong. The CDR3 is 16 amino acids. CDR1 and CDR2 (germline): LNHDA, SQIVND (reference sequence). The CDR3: CASTKGGALDSYEQYF. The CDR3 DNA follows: TGTGCCAGTACTAAGGGCGGGGCGTTAGACTCCTACGAGCAGTACTTC.

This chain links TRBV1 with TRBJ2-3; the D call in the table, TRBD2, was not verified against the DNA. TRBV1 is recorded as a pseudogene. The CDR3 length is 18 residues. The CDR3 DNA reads TGCACCAGCAGCCCTCCGCGGGAGCGCGATTTCGAGGAAGATACGCAGTATTTT. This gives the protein CTSSPPRERDFEEDTQYF.

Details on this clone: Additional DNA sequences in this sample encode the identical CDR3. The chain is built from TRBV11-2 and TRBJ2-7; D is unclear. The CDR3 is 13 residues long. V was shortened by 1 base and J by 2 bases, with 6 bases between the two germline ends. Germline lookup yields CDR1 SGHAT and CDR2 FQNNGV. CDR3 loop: CASSLGLTYEQYF. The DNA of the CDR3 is TGTGCCAGCAGCTTAGGCCTGACCTACGAGCAGTACTTC.

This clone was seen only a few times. The CDR3 DNA is TGCAGTGCTAGAAAATCAGGGAAGGCTTTCTTT. Its translation: CSARKSGKAFF. The chain carries TRBV20-1 and TRBJ1-1, with D tentatively TRBD1 (5 bases). Deletions cut 2 bases from V and 11 bases from J, with 12 bases between. The CDR3 runs to 11 residues. The germline V gene has CDR1 DFQATT and CDR2 SNEGSKA (reference sequence).

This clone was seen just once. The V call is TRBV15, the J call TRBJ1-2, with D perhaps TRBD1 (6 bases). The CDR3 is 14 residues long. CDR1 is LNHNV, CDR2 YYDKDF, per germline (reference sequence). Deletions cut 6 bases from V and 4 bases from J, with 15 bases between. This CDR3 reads CATRKTGGGYGYTF. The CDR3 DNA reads TGTGCCACCAGAAAGACAGGAGGTGGCTATGGCTACACCTTC.

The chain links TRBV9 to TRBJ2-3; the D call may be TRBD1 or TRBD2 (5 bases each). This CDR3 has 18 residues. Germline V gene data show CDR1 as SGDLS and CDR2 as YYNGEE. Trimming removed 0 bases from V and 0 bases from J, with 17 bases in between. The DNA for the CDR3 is TGTGCCAGCAGCGTAGGGGTTAAATGGGGGTCTAGCACAGATACGCAGTATTTT. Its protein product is CASSVGVKWGSSTDTQYF.

This chain's CDR3 is CASNRRQPDTGELFF. As DNA, the CDR3 is TGTGCCAGCAACCGGAGGCAGCCCGACACCGGGGAGCTGTTTTTT. The rearrangement uses TRBV28 and TRBJ2-2, with a tentative D call TRBD2 (5 bases). Germline V CDR1 and CDR2: MDHEN, SYDVKM. CDR3 length: 15 residues. Trimming left V 7 bases short and J 3 bases short, with 15 bases between.

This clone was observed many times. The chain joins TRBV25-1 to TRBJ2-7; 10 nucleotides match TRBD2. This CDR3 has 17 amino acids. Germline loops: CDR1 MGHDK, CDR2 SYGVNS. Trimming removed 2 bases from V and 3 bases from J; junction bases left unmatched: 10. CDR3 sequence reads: CASSEPSGSKVHYEQYF. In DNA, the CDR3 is TGTGCCAGCAGTGAACCTAGCGGGAGCAAAGTTCACTACGAGCAGTACTTC.

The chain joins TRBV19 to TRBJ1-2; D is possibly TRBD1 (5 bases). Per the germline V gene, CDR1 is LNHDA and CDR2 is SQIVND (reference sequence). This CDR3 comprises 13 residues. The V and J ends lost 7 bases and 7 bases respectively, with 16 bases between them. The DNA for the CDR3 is TGTGCCAGTACCTCCAGGGCTATGAGTGGCTACACCTTC. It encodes CASTSRAMSGYTF.

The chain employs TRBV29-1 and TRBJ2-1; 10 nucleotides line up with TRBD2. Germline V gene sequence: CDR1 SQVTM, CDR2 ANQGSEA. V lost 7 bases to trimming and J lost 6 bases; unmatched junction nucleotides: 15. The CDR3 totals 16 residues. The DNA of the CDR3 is TGCAGCGCCCTACCCTTCCTAGCGGGAGCCCCCAATGAGCAGTTCTTC. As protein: CSALPFLAGAPNEQFF.

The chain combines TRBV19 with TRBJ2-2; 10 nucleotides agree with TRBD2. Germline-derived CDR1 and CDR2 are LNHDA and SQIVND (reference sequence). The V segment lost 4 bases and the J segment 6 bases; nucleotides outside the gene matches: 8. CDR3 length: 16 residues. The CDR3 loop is CASSSGLAAFAGELFF. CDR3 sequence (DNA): TGTGCCAGTAGTAGTGGACTAGCGGCATTCGCCGGGGAGCTGTTTTTT. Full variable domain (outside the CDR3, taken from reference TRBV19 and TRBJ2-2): DGGITQSPKYLFRKEGQNVTLSCEQNLNHDAMYWYRQDPGQGLRLIYYSQIVNDFQKGDIAEGYSVSREKKESFPLTVTSAQKNPTAFYLCASSSGLAAFAGELFFGEGSRLTVL.

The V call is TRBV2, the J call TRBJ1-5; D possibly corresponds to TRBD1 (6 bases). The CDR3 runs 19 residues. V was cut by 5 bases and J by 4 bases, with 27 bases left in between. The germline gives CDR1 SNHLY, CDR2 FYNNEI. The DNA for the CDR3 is TGTGCCAGCAGTCGCCCGACAGGAGTAGGACCGTGGGGTAATCAGCCCCAGCATTTT. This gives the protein CASSRPTGVGPWGNQPQHF.

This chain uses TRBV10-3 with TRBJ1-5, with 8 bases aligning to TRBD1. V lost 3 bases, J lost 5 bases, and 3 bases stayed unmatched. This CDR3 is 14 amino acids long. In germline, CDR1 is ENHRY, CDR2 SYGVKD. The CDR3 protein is CAISDRGRDQPQHF. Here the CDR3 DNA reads TGTGCCATCAGTGACAGGGGGCGGGATCAGCCCCAGCATTTT.

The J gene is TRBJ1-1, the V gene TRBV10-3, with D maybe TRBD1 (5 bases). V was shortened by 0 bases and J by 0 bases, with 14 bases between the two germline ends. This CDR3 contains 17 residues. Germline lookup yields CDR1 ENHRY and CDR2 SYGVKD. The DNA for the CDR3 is TGTGCCATCAGTGAGTCGATTAAGGGGCCGGTGAACACTGAAGCTTTCTTT. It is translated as CAISESIKGPVNTEAFF.

CDR3: CASSSRAEAFF. As DNA, the CDR3 is TGTGCCAGCAGTTCAAGGGCTGAAGCTTTCTTT. The rearrangement joins TRBV28 to TRBJ1-1; D remains unclear. The CDR3 spans 11 residues. V shed 4 bases and J shed 6 bases, with 6 bases lying between them. Germline lookup yields CDR1 MDHEN and CDR2 SYDVKM. Combining the CDR3 with reference TRBV28 and TRBJ1-1 gives the whole variable domain DVKVTQSSRYLVKRTGEKVFLECVQDMDHENMFWYRQDPGLGLRLIYFSYDVKMKEKGDIPEGYSVSREKKERFSLILESASTNQTSMYLCASSSRAEAFFGQGTRLTVV.

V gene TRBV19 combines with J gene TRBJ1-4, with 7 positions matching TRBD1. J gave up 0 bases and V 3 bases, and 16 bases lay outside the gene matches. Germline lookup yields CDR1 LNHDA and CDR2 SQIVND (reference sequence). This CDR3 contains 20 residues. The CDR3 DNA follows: TGTGCCAGTAGTATTGGGCTCCGGGACAGAACGTTTGCAACTAATGAAAAACTGTTTTTT. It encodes CASSIGLRDRTFATNEKLFF.

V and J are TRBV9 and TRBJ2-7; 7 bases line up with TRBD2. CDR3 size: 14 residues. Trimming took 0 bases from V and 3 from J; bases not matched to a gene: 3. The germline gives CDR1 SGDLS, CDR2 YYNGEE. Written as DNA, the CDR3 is TGTGCCAGCAGCGTAGACTGGGGGGGCTACGAGCAGTACTTC. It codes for CASSVDWGGYEQYF.

CDR3 region: CASSQGQGAAGNQPQHF. CDR3 DNA: TGTGCCAGCAGTCAGGGACAGGGGGCGGCTGGCAATCAGCCCCAGCATTTT. V and J are TRBV27 and TRBJ1-5; 12 bases fit TRBD1. The CDR3 consists of 17 residues. The trim removed 5 bases at V and 2 bases at J, leaving 7 bases unmatched. Germline assignment: CDR1 MNHEY and CDR2 SMNVEV (reference sequence).

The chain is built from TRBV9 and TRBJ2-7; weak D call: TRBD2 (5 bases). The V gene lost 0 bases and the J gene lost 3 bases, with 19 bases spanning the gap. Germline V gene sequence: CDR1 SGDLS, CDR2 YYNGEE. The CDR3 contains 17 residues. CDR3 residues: CASSVEEGSGILYEQYF. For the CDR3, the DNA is TGTGCCAGCAGCGTAGAAGAAGGGAGCGGAATTCTCTACGAGCAGTACTTC.

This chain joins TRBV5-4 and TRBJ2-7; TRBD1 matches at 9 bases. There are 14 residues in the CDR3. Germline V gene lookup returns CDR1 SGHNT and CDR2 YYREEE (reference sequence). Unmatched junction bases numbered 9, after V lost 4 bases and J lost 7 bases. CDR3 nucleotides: TGTGCCAGCAGCATGGACAGGGGTGAGTTTGAGCAGTACTTC. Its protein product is CASSMDRGEFEQYF.

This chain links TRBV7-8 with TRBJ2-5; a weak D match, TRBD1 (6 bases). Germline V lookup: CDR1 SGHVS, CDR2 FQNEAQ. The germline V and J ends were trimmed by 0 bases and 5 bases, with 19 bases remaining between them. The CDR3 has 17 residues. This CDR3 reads CASSLARGTSALETQYF. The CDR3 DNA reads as TGTGCCAGCAGCTTAGCTAGGGGGACGAGTGCGCTGGAGACCCAGTACTTC.

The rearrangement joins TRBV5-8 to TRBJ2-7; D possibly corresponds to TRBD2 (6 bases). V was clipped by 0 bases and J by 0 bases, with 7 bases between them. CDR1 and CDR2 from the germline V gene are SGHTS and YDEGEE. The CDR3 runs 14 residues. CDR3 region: CASSLGRDSYEQYF. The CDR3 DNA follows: TGTGCCAGCAGCTTGGGGAGGGACTCCTACGAGCAGTACTTC. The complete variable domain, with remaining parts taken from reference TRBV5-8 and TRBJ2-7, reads EAGVTQSPTHLIKTRGQQATLRCSPISGHTSVYWYQQALGLGLQFLLWYDEGEERNRGNFPPRFSGRQFPNYSSELNVNALELEDSALYLCASSLGRDSYEQYFGPGTRLTVT.

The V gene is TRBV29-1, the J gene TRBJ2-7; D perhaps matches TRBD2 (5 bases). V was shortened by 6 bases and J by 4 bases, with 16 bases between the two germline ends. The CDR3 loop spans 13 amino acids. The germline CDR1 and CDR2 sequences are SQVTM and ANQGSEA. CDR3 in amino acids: CSVEGGSVYEQYF. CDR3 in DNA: TGCAGCGTCGAGGGTGGTTCCGTTTACGAGCAGTACTTC.

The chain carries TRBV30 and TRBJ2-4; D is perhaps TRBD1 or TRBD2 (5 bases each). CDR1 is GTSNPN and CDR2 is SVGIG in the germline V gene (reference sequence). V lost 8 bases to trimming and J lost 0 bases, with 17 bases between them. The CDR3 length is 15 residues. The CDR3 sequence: CAAFSRDLAKNIQYF. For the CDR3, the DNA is TGTGCCGCTTTCTCTAGGGACCTAGCCAAAAACATTCAGTACTTC. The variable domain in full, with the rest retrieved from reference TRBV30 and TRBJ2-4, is SQTIHQWPATLVQPVGSPLSLECTVEGTSNPNLYWYRQAAGRGLQLLFYSVGIGQISSEVPQNLSASRPQDRQFILSSKKLLLSDSGFYLCAAFSRDLAKNIQYFGAGTRLSVL.

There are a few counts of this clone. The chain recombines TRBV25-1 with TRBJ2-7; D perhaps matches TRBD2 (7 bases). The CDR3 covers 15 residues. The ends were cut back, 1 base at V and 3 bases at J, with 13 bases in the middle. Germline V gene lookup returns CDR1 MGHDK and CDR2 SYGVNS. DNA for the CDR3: TGTGCCAGCAGTGAATCGGGGGGCCCAGTCTACGAGCAGTACTTC. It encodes CASSESGGPVYEQYF.